This T cell receptor (beta chain) was identified during a study of blood T cells in healthy people across ages (dated by TCRdb to the mid-2010s). About the study as a whole: In model experiments, roughly one uniquely barcoded TCR beta cDNA molecule per two T cells was captured by template switching. To track age-related changes in TCR beta repertoire diversity, the study relied on deep sequencing normalized with unique cDNA molecular identifiers. Four age groups were formed from the donors: young (average 16 years), middle-aged (less than 40), aged (about 62) and long-lived (around 82). Donors of different ages were randomly distributed across sequencing lanes to avoid experimental bias. Two additional independent replicas of 1 million unique cDNA reads from the same blood draw were analyzed for two donors (one aged 18 to 30 and one aged 80 or older).

Receptors were amplified or captured by 5' RACE. These reads were obtained on an Illumina HiSeq 2500. The second PCR ran for roughly 7 to 11 cycles and used a J-beta primer mix along with a sample-barcoded 5' primer. Each TCR beta cDNA molecule received a unique molecular identifier from a template-switch 5' adaptor carrying 12 random nucleotides. Each sample yielded at least 3 million CDR3-containing paired-end reads. All of the RNA was converted into first-strand cDNA using the Mint cDNA synthesis kit, with a TRBC-specific oligonucleotide serving as the primer. Following uracil-DNA glycosylase treatment, a first 18-cycle PCR with universal primers M1SS and BC2_uni_R was performed on all cDNA. In the source study's methods: Normalization of each sample was performed by random selection of 1 million high-quality reads, each carrying a distinct molecular identifier. Instead of being binned into consensus sequences, reads with shared molecular identifiers were discarded. MiTCR, with a Q25 quality threshold and the strictest error-elimination algorithm, was used for CDR3 identification, clonotype clustering and error correction. A nonparametric unseen species model using Euler transformation provided a lower-bound estimate of total TCR beta diversity. In-frame beta chains were kept once TCRdb had trimmed the public reads at Q25 with fastp and called clones with MiXCR. Merged by CDR3 protein, the rows form single entries marked with the most common genes and DNA. TCRdb, not the authors, supplied the V and J calls. The table for this sample lists roughly 1,300,000 distinct CDR3 sequences; approximately 63% of them were counted only once. The ten most abundant clones make up more than 6% of the sample.

Results the study describes overall, beyond this receptor: Compared with the aged group, the long-lived group had more naive CD4+ T cells, fewer expanded clones and increased TCR diversity, suggesting age selection. There was a strong correlation between observed TCR beta diversity and the percentage of naive T cells measured by flow cytometry. Observed TCR beta diversity per million T cells fell roughly linearly with age, and a significant reduction was already apparent by age around 36. Estimates of total diversity from one million sequenced T cells were regarded as lower bounds and underestimates. Donor CMV infection status was unknown, potentially confounding age-related changes in expanded clonotypes. Since profiling was done on bulk unsorted PBMCs, naive and antigen-experienced compartments could not be conclusively compared.

Systemically healthy Caucasian individuals from Russia, about 38 in total and aged roughly 6 to 100 years, were included as donors. Each donor gave 8 to 10 milliliters of peripheral blood, drawn into EDTA-treated Vacutainer tubes. Ficoll-Paque density-gradient centrifugation was used to isolate PBMCs, with at least 6 million per sample. Trizol reagent was used to extract total RNA from PBMCs, with at least 6 micrograms per sample. For every donor, flow cytometry on a PBMC aliquot measured the percentage of naive CD45RAhigh/CD27high T cells. The germline V gene yields SGHDT for CDR1 and YYEEEE for CDR2. V is pared back by 6 bases and J by 6 bases, with 18 bases lying between the germline termini. The CDR3, from cysteine to phenylalanine, totals 14 residues. Only CDR3 DNA is held: 42 bases, read in frame from base 1. A word on this clonotype: Its antigen is unknown. No base-level quality is on record; no much larger clone is a single base apart.

The clonotype originates from a young man in good health. Sequencing input: blood. This sequence uses TRBV5-6 and TRBJ1-1, and perhaps TRBD1 as D gene, on 6 matching bases. The CDR3 here reads CASIPRGGFAEAFF. The DNA sequence follows: TGTGCCAGCATCCCTCGAGGGGGTTTCGCTGAAGCTTTCTTT.